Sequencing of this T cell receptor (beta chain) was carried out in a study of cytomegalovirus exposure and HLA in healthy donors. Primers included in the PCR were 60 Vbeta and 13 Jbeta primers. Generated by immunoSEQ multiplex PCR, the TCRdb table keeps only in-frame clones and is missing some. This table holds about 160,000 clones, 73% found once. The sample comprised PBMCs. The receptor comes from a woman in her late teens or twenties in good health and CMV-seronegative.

CDR3 sequence reads: CASSQGASGGRETQYF. The CDR3 coding sequence is TGCGCCAGCAGCCAAGGGGCTAGCGGGGGGCGGGAGACCCAGTACTTC. This chain connects TRBV4-3 to TRBJ2-5; 11 bases match TRBD2. Germline-derived CDR1 and CDR2 are LGHNA and YSLEER. Trimming removed 1 base from V and 5 bases from J; junction bases left unmatched: 6. CDR3 size: 16 residues.